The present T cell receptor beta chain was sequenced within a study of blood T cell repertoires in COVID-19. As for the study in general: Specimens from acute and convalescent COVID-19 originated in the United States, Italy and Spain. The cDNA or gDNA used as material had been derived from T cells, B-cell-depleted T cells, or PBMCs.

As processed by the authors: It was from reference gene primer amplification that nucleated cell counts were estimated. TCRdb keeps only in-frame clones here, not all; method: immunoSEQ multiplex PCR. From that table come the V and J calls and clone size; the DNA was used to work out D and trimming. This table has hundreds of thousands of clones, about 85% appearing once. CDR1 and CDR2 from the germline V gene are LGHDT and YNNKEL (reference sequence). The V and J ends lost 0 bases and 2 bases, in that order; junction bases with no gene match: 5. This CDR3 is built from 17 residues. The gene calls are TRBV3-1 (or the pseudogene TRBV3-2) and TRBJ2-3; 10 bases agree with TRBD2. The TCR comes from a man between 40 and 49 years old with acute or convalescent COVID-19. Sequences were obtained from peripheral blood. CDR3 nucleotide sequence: TGTGCCAGCAGCCAAGAGGCGCTAGCGGGAGTCACAGATACGCAGTATTTT. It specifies CASSQEALAGVTDTQYF.